Listed below are T cell receptor beta chains from one sample, sequenced in a study of monozygotic twins with inflammatory bowel disease. TCRdb re-called the 5' RACE reads; one entry per CDR3 protein, DNA not given. This specimen shows about 210,000 distinct CDR3 sequences; the ten leading clones hold 7.7%. The sequencing sample was made of blood. Receptors originate from a human donor with ulcerative colitis or Crohn's disease, or a healthy co-twin of an affected twin (not recorded which). Each CDR3 is given with its conserved first and last residue. The order of the fields is J gene, V gene, CDR3 protein.

J: TRBJ2-3; V: TRBV7-2; CDR3: CASSRTSPDTQYF
J: TRBJ2-1; V: TRBV21-1; CDR3: CASSKAGTGLPNEQFF
J: TRBJ2-7; V: TRBV28; CDR3: CASSLMASGSSYEQYF
J: TRBJ1-4; V: TRBV7-2; CDR3: CASSRDRVNEKLFF
J: TRBJ1-4; V: TRBV18; CDR3: CASSLQATNEKLFF
J: TRBJ2-3; V: TRBV6-1; CDR3: CATAPAGGVDTQYF
J: TRBJ2-5; V: TRBV7-2; CDR3: CASSLARGLAETQYF
J: TRBJ2-1; V: TRBV7-9; CDR3: CASRPPGFNEQFF
J: TRBJ2-7; V: TRBV12-3/TRBV12-4; CDR3: CASTGTGGFDEQYF
J: TRBJ2-7; V: TRBV5-1; CDR3: CASSLLVSGGAHEQYF
J: TRBJ1-2; V: TRBV6-5; CDR3: CASSYSRRAYGYTF
J: TRBJ2-7; V: TRBV10-3; CDR3: CAITPDGTSGEQYF
J: TRBJ2-1; V: TRBV6-5; CDR3: CASSYSHGNEQFF
J: TRBJ1-1; V: TRBV7-9; CDR3: CASSWAWTEAFF
J: TRBJ1-2; V: TRBV4-3; CDR3: CASSQERIGTSSGYTF
J: TRBJ1-1; V: TRBV2; CDR3: CASSEALGYTEAFF
J: TRBJ1-2; V: TRBV6-4; CDR3: CASIYTNFRGCHRGGYTF
J: TRBJ1-5; V: TRBV12-3/TRBV12-4; CDR3: CASSLMGHNQPQHF
J: TRBJ2-2; V: TRBV4-3; CDR3: CASSRLLAIDTGELFF
J: TRBJ2-1; V: TRBV4-1; CDR3: CASSRSWGSNNEQFF
J: TRBJ2-5; V: TRBV15; CDR3: CATSRGGGETQYF
J: TRBJ2-3; V: TRBV6-5; CDR3: CASSYSVGARGSTDTQYF
J: TRBJ2-2; V: TRBV19; CDR3: CASSDRTYTGELFF
J: TRBJ1-6; V: TRBV4-3; CDR3: CASSQEEDSPLHF
J: TRBJ2-2; V: TRBV7-3; CDR3: CASSLTKSTGELFF
J: TRBJ2-1; V: TRBV5-1; CDR3: CASSFQSSYNEQFF
J: TRBJ1-5; V: TRBV19; CDR3: CASSVRSNQPQHF
J: TRBJ2-7; V: TRBV5-1; CDR3: CASSSGPHYEQYF
J: TRBJ1-1; V: TRBV7-9; CDR3: CASSYGPEAFF
J: TRBJ1-1; V: TRBV12-3/TRBV12-4; CDR3: CASSTTGGRKAFF
J: TRBJ2-1; V: TRBV19; CDR3: CASSIEHLLHSYNEQFF
J: TRBJ2-3; V: TRBV28; CDR3: CASSTRGRTDTQYF
J: TRBJ2-1; V: TRBV7-2; CDR3: CASSSNRGQNEQFF